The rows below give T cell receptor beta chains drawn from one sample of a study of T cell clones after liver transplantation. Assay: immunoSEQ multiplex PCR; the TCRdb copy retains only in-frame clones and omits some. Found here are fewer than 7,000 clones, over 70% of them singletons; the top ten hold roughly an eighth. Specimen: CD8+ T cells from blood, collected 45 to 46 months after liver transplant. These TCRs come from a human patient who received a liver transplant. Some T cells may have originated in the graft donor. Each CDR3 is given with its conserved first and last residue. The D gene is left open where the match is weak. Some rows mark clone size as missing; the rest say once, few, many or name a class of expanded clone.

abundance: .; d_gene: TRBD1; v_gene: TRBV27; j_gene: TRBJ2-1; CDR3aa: CASSWRTGVNEQFF; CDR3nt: TGTGCCAGCAGCTGGAGAACAGGGGTCAATGAGCAGTTCTTC
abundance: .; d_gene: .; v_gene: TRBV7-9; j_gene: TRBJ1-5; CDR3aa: CASSLGQQDNQPQHF; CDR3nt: TGTGCCAGCAGCTTAGGACAGCAAGACAATCAGCCCCAGCATTTT
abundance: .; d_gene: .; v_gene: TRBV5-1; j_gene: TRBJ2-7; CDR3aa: CASSPWGGASYEQYF; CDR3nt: TGCGCCAGCAGCCCCTGGGGAGGCGCCTCCTACGAGCAGTACTTC
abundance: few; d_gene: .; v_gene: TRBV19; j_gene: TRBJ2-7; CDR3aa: CATKGANGYEQYF; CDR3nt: TGTGCCACCAAAGGGGCCAACGGGTACGAGCAGTACTTC
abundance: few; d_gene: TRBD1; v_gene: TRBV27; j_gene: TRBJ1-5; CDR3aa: CASSPGQVNQPQHF; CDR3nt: TGTGCCAGCAGTCCAGGACAGGTTAATCAGCCCCAGCATTTT
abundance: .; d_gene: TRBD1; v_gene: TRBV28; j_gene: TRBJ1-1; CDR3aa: CASSIRGLTEAFF; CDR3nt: TGTGCCAGCAGTATCAGGGGGCTGACTGAAGCTTTCTTT
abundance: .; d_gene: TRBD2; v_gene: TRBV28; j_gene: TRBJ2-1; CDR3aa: CVGRTSGRRPDYNEQFF; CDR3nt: TGTGTTGGCAGGACTAGCGGGAGGAGGCCGGACTACAATGAGCAGTTCTTC
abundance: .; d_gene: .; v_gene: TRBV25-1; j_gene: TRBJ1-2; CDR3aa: CASSDRGLYGYTF; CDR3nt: TGTGCCAGCAGTGACCGGGGTCTTTATGGCTACACCTTC
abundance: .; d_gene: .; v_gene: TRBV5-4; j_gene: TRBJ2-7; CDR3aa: CASSAGFSYEQYF; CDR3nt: TGTGCCAGCAGCGCAGGGTTCTCCTACGAGCAGTACTTC
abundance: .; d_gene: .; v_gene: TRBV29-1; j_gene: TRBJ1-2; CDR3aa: CSVQPDSLYGYTF; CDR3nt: TGCAGCGTCCAGCCAGACAGTCTCTATGGCTACACCTTC
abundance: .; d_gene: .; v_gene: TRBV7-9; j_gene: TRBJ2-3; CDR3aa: CASSPPASGPDTQYF; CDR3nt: TGTGCCAGCAGCCCCCCGGCATCTGGGCCAGATACGCAGTATTTT
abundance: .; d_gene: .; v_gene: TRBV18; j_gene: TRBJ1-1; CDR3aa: CASSSGWTEYNTEAFF; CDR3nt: TGTGCCAGCTCATCAGGATGGACGGAATACAACACTGAAGCTTTCTTT
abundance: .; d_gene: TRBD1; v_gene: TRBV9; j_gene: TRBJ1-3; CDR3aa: CASSVAGGQGAGNTIYF; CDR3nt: TGTGCCAGCAGCGTAGCCGGTGGACAGGGGGCTGGAAACACCATATATTTT
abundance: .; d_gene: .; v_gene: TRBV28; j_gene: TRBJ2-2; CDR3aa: CASTTTSNTGELFF; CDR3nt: TGTGCCAGCACCACGACATCAAACACCGGGGAGCTGTTTTTT
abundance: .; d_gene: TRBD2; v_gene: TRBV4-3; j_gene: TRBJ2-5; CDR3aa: CASSQSRPGTSGSETQYF; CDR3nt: TGCGCCAGCAGCCAATCACGGCCCGGGACTAGCGGGAGCGAGACCCAGTACTTC
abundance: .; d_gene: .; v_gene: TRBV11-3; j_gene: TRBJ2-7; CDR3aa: CASSSLGGYEQYF; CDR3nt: TGTGCCAGCAGCTCCCTCGGCGGCTACGAGCAGTACTTC
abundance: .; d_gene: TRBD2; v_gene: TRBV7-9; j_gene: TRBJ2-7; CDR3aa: CASSLVSSGSLSSYEQYF; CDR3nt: TGTGCCAGCAGCTTAGTGAGTAGCGGGAGCCTTAGCTCCTACGAGCAGTACTTC
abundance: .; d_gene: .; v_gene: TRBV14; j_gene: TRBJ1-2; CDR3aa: CASSLLPDRERTF; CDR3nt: TGTGCCAGCAGCCTCCTACCAGACCGGGAGCGCACCTTC
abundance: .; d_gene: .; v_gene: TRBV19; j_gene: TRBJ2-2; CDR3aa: CASQWAGNTGELFF; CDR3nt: TGTGCCAGTCAGTGGGCCGGGAACACCGGGGAGCTGTTTTTT
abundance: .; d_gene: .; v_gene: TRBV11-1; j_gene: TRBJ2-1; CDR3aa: CASSLEVGGVLVNEQFF; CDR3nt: TGTGCCAGCAGCTTAGAAGTCGGGGGTGTGTTGGTGAATGAGCAGTTCTTC
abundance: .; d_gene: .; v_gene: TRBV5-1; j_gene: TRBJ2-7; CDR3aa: CASSLNGFSVYEQYF; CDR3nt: TGCGCCAGCAGCTTGAACGGATTCTCTGTCTACGAGCAGTACTTC
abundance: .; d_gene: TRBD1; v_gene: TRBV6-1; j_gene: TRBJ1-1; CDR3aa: CASSDSYRNRGGNTEAFF; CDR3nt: TGTGCCAGCAGTGACAGCTACCGTAACAGGGGGGGGAACACTGAAGCTTTCTTT
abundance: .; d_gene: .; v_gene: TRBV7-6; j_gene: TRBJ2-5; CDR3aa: CASSLEGGGETQYF; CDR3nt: TGTGCCAGCAGCTTAGAGGGGGGCGGGGAGACCCAGTACTTC
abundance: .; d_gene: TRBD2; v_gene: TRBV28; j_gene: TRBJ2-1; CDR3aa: CASRSPSGSSYNEQFF; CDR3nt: TGTGCCAGCAGATCGCCTAGCGGGAGCTCCTACAATGAGCAGTTCTTC
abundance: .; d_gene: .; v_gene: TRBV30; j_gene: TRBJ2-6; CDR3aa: CAWSVGTGAFF; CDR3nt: .
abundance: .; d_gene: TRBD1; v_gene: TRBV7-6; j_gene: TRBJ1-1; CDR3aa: CASSRRGQGRNTEAFF; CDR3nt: TGTGCCAGCAGCCGGAGGGGACAGGGTCGGAACACTGAAGCTTTCTTT
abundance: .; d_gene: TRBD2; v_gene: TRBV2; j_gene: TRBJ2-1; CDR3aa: CASSLAGGYNEQFF; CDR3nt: TGTGCCAGCAGCCTAGCGGGAGGGTACAATGAGCAGTTCTTC
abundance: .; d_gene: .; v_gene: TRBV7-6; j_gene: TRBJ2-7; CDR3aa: CASSFGAGPSYEQYF; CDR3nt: TGTGCCAGCAGCTTCGGGGCAGGCCCTTCCTACGAGCAGTACTTC
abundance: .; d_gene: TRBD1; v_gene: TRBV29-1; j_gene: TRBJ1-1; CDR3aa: CSALTGDGYTEAFF; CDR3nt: TGCAGCGCACTCACAGGGGACGGGTACACTGAAGCTTTCTTT
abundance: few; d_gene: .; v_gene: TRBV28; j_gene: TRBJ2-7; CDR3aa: CASTDRPAYEQYF; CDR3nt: TGTGCCAGCACCGACAGGCCGGCCTACGAGCAGTACTTC
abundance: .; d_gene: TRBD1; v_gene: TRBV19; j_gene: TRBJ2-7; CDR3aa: CASSPAGQDYEQYF; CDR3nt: TGTGCCAGTAGTCCCGCGGGACAGGACTACGAGCAGTACTTC
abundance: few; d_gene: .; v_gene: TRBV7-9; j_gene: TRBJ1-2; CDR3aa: CASSLEARSYGYTF; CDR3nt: TGTGCCAGCAGCTTAGAAGCCAGGTCGTATGGCTACACCTTC
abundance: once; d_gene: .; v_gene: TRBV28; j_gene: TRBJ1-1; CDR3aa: CASSPPWGNTEAFF; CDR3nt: TGTGCCAGCAGTCCCCCGTGGGGAAACACTGAAGCTTTCTTT
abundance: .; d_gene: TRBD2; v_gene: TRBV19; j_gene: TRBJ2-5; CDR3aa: CASREGLAGGGETQYF; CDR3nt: TGTGCCAGTAGAGAGGGACTAGCGGGAGGGGGAGAGACCCAGTACTTC
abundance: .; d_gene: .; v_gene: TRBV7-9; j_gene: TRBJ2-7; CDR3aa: CASSPSALGTYEQYF; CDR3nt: TGTGCCAGCAGCCCCTCAGCCCTAGGGACCTACGAGCAGTACTTC
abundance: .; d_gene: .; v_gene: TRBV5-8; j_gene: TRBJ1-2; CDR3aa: CASSQDPGFFYGYTF; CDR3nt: TGTGCCAGCAGCCAAGATCCAGGGTTCTTCTATGGCTACACCTTC
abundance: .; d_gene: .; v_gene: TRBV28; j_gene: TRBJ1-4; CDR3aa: CASRRGAWANEKLFF; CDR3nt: TGTGCCAGCAGGCGGGGGGCTTGGGCTAATGAAAAACTGTTTTTT
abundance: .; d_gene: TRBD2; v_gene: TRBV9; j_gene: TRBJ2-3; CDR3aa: CASSGGTSGTDTQYF; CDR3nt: TGTGCCAGCAGCGGGGGGACTAGCGGCACAGATACGCAGTATTTT
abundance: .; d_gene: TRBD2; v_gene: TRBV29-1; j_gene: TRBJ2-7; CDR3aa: CSVRTSGAYEQYF; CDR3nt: TGCAGCGTGCGGACTAGCGGGGCCTACGAGCAGTACTTC
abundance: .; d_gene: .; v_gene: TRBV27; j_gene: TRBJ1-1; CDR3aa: CASSFLSGGTEAFF; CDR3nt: TGTGCCAGCAGTTTCCTTAGCGGGGGCACTGAAGCTTTCTTT
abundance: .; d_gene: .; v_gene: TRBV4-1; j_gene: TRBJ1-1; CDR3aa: CASSQASTSVNTEAFF; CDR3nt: TGCGCCAGCAGCCAAGCCTCCACCTCAGTGAACACTGAAGCTTTCTTT
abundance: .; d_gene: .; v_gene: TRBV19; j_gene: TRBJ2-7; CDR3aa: CASRPPDYDMYEQYF; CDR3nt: TGTGCCAGTAGGCCTCCGGATTACGACATGTACGAGCAGTACTTC
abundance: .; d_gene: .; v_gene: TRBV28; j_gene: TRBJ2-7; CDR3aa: CASSPAYEQYF; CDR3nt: TGTGCCAGCAGTCCTGCCTACGAGCAGTACTTC
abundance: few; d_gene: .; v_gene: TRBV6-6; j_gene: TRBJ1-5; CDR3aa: CASGVFSNQPQHF; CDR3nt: TGTGCCAGCGGGGTATTTAGCAATCAGCCCCAGCATTTT
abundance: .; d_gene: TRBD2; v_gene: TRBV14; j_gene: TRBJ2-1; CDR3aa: CASSHVAGGYNEQFF; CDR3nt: TGTGCCAGCAGCCACGTAGCGGGAGGGTACAATGAGCAGTTCTTC
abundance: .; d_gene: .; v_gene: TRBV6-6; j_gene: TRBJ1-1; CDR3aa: CASSYSWTDNTEAFF; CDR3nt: TGTGCCAGCAGTTACTCGTGGACAGATAACACTGAAGCTTTCTTT
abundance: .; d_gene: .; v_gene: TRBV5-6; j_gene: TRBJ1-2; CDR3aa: CASSYSVSTANYGYTF; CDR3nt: TGTGCCAGCAGCTACTCGGTATCGACAGCTAACTATGGCTACACCTTC
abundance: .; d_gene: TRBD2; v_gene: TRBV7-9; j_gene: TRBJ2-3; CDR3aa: CASSLRSSGSLSDTQYF; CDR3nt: TGTGCCAGCAGCTTACGGTCTAGCGGGAGTCTGTCAGATACGCAGTATTTT
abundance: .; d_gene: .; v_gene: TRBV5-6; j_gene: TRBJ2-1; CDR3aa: CASSLWGVEQFF; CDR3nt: TGTGCCAGCAGCTTGTGGGGGGTTGAGCAGTTCTTC
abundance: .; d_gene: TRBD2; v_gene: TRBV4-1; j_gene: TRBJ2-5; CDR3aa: CASSQDRREEGETQYF; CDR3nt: TGCGCCAGCAGCCAAGATAGGCGGGAGGAGGGAGAGACCCAGTACTTC
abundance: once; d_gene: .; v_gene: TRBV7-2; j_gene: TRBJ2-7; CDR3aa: CASSSVWEQYF; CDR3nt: TGTGCCAGCAGCTCGGTATGGGAGCAGTACTTC
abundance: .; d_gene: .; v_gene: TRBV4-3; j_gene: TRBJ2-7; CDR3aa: CASSQGRAYEQYF; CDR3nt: TGCGCCAGCAGCCAAGGGAGGGCCTACGAGCAGTACTTC
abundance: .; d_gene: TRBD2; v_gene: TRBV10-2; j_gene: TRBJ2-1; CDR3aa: CASSEVTASGYNEQFF; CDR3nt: TGCGCCAGCAGTGAGGTAACGGCTAGCGGTTACAATGAGCAGTTCTTC